Listed below are T cell receptor beta chains from one sample, sequenced in a study of neurological immune-mediated disorders. TCRdb reanalysed the 5' RACE reads using MiXCR and keeps one entry per CDR3 protein. The sample records over 15,000 distinct CDR3 sequences, around 10% being singletons. Sequenced sample: CD8+ T cells from blood. The receptors come from a woman aged 50 to 65 in good health. Both conserved end residues are part of each CDR3. Clone size is stated in some rows and not others, as once, few, many or a class when expanded.

v_call: TRBV20-1
clone_size: NA
cdr3_aa: CSGKQGPLSYEQYF

v_call: TRBV7-9
clone_size: many
cdr3_aa: CASSLVRDPLDTQYF

v_call: TRBV29-1
clone_size: many
cdr3_aa: CSVEERRTANTIYF

v_call: TRBV5-6
clone_size: NA
cdr3_aa: CASSSRDRGKFF

v_call: TRBV7-9
clone_size: NA
cdr3_aa: CASSFYICSAPDSPDTGELFF

v_call: TRBV5-1
clone_size: NA
cdr3_aa: CASSLGWRESYEQYF

v_call: TRBV2
clone_size: many
cdr3_aa: CASRHRDSSIYGYTF

v_call: TRBV7-9
clone_size: many
cdr3_aa: CASSLASGGAGEHGYTF

v_call: TRBV4-3
clone_size: many
cdr3_aa: CASSQVYPGEKLFF

v_call: TRBV10-2
clone_size: many
cdr3_aa: CASTASGEQFF

v_call: TRBV20-1
clone_size: many
cdr3_aa: CSAINMARGTDTQYF

v_call: TRBV20-1
clone_size: many
cdr3_aa: CSAREGGNEQFF

v_call: TRBV5-5
clone_size: many
cdr3_aa: CASSLGVNNEQFF

v_call: TRBV4-1
clone_size: many
cdr3_aa: CASSQAGGTYEQYF

v_call: TRBV29-1
clone_size: NA
cdr3_aa: CSVEDGSEGRYEQYF

v_call: TRBV20-1
clone_size: many
cdr3_aa: CSARDYRQGGYEQYF

v_call: TRBV7-9
clone_size: many
cdr3_aa: CASSLVSAYRHTDTQYF

v_call: TRBV19
clone_size: many
cdr3_aa: CASSKGGELFF

v_call: TRBV28
clone_size: many
cdr3_aa: CATRDTTYEQYF

v_call: TRBV28
clone_size: many
cdr3_aa: CASSSYRQGASTYEQYF

v_call: TRBV7-9
clone_size: many
cdr3_aa: CASSLGGAPLGKLFF

v_call: TRBV7-9
clone_size: many
cdr3_aa: CASSLVAGELNNEQFF

v_call: TRBV6-2/TRBV6-3
clone_size: many
cdr3_aa: CASREDGFSGNTIYF

v_call: TRBV7-9
clone_size: many
cdr3_aa: CASSPGGTGVSTDTQYF

v_call: TRBV25-1
clone_size: few
cdr3_aa: CASSAPGSSPLHF

v_call: TRBV7-2
clone_size: many
cdr3_aa: CASTPVGGYTF

v_call: TRBV28
clone_size: many
cdr3_aa: CASSSPQGHEQYF

v_call: TRBV7-9
clone_size: many
cdr3_aa: CASSSLTGGTYNEQFF